Only a few counts were recorded for the clone carrying this T cell receptor (beta chain). Its matching antigen is unknown. Generated by immunoSEQ multiplex PCR, the TCRdb table keeps only in-frame clones and is missing some. The sample records about 120,000 clones, 75% to 90% being singletons. This entry is derived from a study of OX40 agonist ivuxolimab in advanced cancers. Overall study context: Patients receiving dose escalation had hepatocellular carcinoma, melanoma, renal cell or head and neck cancer.

The study, taken as a whole, reports: Low clonal expansion, among the lowest seen, marked partial responders at 0.1-3.0 mg/kg. At 0.1 to 3.0 mg/kg, clonal expansion of CD4+ and CD8+ blood T cells had occurred by week 6. The study did not work out the antigen specificity of the expanded peripheral T cells.

Germline CDR1 MGHRA, CDR2 YSYEKL. This CDR3 has 17 residues. Trimming removed 0 bases at V and 4 bases at J, with 18 bases between. V and J are TRBV4-1 and TRBJ1-2; TRBD1 is a possible D gene (5 bases). This specimen consisted of CD4+ or CD8+ T cells sorted from blood, obtained in a trial of the OX40 agonist ivuxolimab. This receptor was taken from an adult with an advanced solid tumor such as melanoma, head and neck, liver or kidney cancer. CDR3: CASSQDYTRGNPYGYTF. CDR3 coding DNA: TGCGCCAGCAGCCAAGATTATACGAGGGGCAACCCCTATGGCTACACCTTC.